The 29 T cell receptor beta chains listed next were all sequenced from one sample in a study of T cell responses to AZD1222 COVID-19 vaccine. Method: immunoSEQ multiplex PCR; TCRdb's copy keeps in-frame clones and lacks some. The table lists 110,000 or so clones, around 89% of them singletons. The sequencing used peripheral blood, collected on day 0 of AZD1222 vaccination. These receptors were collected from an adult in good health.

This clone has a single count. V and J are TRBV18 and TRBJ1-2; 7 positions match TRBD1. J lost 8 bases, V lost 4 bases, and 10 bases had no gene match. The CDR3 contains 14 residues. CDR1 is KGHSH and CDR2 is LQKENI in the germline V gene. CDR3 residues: CASSQDWTGRGYTF. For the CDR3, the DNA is TGTGCCAGCTCACAAGATTGGACAGGTCGGGGCTACACCTTC.

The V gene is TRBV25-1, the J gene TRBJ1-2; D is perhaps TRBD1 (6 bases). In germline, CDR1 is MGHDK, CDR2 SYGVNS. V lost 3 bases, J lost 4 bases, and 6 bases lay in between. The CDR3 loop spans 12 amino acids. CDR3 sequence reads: CASSEDSYGYTF. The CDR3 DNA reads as TGTGCCAGCAGTGAGGACAGCTATGGCTACACCTTC.

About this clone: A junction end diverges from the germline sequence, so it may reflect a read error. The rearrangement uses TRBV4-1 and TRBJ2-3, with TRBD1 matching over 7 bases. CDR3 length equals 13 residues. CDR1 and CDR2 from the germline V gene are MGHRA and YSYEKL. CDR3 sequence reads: CASSHHSESDREF. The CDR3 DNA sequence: TGCGCCAGCAGTCACCACTCCGAGTCCGACAGGGAATTT.

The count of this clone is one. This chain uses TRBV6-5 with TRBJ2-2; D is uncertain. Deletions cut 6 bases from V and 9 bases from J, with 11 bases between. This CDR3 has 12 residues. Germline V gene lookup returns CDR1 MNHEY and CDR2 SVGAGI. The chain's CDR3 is CASSALRWELFF. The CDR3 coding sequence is TGTGCCAGCAGCGCCCTACGATGGGAGCTGTTTTTT.

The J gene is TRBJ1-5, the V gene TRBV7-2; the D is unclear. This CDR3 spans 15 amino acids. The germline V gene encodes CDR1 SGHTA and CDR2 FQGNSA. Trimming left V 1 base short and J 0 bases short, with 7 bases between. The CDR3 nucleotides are TGTGCCAGCAGCTTAGGCGGTAATAGCAATCAGCCCCAGCATTTT. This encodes CASSLGGNSNQPQHF.

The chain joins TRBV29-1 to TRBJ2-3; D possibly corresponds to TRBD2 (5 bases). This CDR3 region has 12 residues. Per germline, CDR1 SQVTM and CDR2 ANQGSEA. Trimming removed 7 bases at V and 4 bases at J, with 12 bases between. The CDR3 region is CSGVGRADTQYF. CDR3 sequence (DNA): TGCAGCGGGGTAGGGAGAGCAGATACGCAGTATTTT.

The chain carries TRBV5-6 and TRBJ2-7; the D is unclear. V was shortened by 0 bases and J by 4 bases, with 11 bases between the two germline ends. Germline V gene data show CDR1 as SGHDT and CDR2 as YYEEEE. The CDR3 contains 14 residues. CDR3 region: CASSLGRFGYEQYF. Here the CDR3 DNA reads TGTGCCAGCAGCTTGGGCAGGTTTGGTTACGAGCAGTACTTC.

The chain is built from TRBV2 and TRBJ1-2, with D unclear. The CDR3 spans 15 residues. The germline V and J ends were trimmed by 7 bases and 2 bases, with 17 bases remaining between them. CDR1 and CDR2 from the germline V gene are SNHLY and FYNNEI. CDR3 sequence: CASIPPGSGNYGYTF. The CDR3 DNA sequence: TGTGCCAGCATTCCCCCCGGGTCGGGGAACTATGGCTACACCTTC.

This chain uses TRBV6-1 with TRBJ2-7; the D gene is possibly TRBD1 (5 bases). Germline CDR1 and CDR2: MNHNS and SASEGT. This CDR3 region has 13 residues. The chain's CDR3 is CASSEAGPQVPSV. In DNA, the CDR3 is TGTGCCAGCAGTGAAGCGGGGCCACAGGTCCCGTCGGTC.

CDR3 coding DNA: TGTGCCAGCAGGCAGACCATAGCGGCGCAGTTCTTC. The encoded protein is CASRQTIAAQFF. The rearrangement joins TRBV28 to TRBJ2-1, with D possibly being TRBD2 (6 bases). Trimming left V 6 bases short and J 12 bases short, with 15 bases between. Germline lookup yields CDR1 MDHEN and CDR2 SYDVKM. This CDR3 spans 12 amino acids. The variable domain in full, with the rest retrieved from reference TRBV28 and TRBJ2-1, is DVKVTQSSRYLVKRTGEKVFLECVQDMDHENMFWYRQDPGLGLRLIYFSYDVKMKEKGDIPEGYSVSREKKERFSLILESASTNQTSMYLCASRQTIAAQFFGPGTRLTVL.

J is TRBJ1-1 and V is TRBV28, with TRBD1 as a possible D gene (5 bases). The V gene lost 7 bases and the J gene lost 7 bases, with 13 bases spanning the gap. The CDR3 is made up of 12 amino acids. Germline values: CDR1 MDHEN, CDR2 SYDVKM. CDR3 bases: TGTGCCAGCACTTGGGGGAGGGATGAAGCTTTCTTT. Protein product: CASTWGRDEAFF.

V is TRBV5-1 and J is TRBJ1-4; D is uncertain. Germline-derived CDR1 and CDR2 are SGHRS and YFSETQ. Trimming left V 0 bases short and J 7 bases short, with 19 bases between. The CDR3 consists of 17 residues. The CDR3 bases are TGCGCCAGCAGCTTGGCCCCAGCGATAGGAAAGAGTGAAAAACTGTTTTTT. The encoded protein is CASSLAPAIGKSEKLFF.

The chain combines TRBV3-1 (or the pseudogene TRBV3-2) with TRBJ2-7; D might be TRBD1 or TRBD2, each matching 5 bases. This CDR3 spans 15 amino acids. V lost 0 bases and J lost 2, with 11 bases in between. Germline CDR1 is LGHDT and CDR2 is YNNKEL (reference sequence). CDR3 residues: CASSQDPGRAYEQYF. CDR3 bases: TGTGCCAGCAGCCAAGACCCGGGACGAGCCTACGAGCAGTACTTC.

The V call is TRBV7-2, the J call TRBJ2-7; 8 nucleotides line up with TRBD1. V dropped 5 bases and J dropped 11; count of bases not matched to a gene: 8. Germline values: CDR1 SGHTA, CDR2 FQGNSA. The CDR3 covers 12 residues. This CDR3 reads CASSPDRVLKYF. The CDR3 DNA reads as TGTGCCAGCAGCCCGGACAGGGTTTTGAAGTACTTC.

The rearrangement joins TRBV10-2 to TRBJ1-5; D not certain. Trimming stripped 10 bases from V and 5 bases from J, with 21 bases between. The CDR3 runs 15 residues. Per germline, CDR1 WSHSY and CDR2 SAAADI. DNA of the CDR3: TGCGCCACCGGGGAGGGTCAGGAGGTTTATCAGCCCCAGCATTTT. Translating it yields CATGEGQEVYQPQHF.

The DNA of the CDR3 is TGTGCCAGCAGCTTAGGCCCGGACGGACACACAGATACGCAGTATTTT. It specifies CASSLGPDGHTDTQYF. The chain has TRBV11-2 and TRBJ2-3, with D perhaps TRBD1 (5 bases). The CDR3 runs to 16 residues. The V gene lost 1 base and the J gene lost 2 bases, with 13 bases spanning the gap. CDR1 is SGHAT and CDR2 is FQNNGV in the germline V gene.

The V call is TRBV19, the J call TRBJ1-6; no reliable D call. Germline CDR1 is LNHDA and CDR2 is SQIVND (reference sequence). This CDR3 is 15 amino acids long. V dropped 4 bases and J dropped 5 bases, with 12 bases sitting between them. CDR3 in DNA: TGTGCCAGTAGTACCAGCCACAGCGATAATTCACCCCTCCACTTT. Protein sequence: CASSTSHSDNSPLHF.

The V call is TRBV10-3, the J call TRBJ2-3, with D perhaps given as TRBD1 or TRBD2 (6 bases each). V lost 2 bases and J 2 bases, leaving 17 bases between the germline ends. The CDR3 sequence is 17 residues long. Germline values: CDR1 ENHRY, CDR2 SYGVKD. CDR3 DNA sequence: TGTGCCATCAGTGAGCGCAAGAAGGGGGGATCCACAGATACGCAGTATTTT. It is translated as CAISERKKGGSTDTQYF.

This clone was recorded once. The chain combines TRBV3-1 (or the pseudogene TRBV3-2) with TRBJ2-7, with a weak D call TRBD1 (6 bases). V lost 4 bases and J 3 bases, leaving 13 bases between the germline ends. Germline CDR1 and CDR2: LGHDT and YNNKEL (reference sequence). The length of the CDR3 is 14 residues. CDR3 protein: CASSPTSDSYEQYF. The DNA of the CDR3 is TGTGCCAGCAGCCCGACCTCGGACAGCTACGAGCAGTACTTC.

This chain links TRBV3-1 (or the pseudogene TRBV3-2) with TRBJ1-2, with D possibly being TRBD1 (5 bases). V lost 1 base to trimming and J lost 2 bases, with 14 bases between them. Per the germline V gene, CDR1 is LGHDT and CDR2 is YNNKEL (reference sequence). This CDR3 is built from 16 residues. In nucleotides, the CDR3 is TGTGCCAGCAGCCAAGCTCGGACTGGGACGAACTATGGCTACACCTTC. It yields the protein CASSQARTGTNYGYTF.

The CDR3 sequence is CASSLKEETQYF. The CDR3 DNA follows: TGTGCCAGCAGCTTGAAAGAAGAGACCCAGTACTTC. The genes are TRBV5-6 and TRBJ2-5; D is undetermined. There are 12 residues in the CDR3. Per germline, CDR1 SGHDT and CDR2 YYEEEE. Trimming took 1 base from V and 3 from J, leaving 4 bases between them.

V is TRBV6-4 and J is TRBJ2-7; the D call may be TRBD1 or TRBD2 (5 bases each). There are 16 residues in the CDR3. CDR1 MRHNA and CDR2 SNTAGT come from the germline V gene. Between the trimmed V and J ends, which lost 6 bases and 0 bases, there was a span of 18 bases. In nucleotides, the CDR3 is TGTGCCAGCAGATCACCTAAGGGACCCGTCTCCTACGAGCAGTACTTC. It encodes CASRSPKGPVSYEQYF.

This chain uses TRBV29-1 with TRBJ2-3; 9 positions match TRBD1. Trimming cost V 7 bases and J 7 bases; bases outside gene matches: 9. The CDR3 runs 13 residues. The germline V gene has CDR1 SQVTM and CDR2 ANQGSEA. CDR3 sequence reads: CSGLQGAQNTQYF. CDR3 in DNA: TGCAGCGGACTACAGGGGGCGCAAAATACGCAGTATTTT.

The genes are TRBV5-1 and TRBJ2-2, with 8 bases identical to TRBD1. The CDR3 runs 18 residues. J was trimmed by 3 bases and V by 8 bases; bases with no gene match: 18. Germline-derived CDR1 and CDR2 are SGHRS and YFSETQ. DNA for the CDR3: TGCGCCAGTAAGAAGTCTACCGCCGGGACAGGATACACCGGGGAGCTGTTTTTT. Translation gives CASKKSTAGTGYTGELFF.

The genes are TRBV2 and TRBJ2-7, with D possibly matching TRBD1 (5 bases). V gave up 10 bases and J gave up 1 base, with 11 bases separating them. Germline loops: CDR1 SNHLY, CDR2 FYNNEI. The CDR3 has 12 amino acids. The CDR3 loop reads CATSTGSYEQYF. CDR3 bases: TGTGCCACCTCCACAGGTTCCTACGAGCAGTACTTC.

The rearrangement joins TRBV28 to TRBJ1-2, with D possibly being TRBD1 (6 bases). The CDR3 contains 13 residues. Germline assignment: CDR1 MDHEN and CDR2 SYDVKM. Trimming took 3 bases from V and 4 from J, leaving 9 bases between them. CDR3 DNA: TGTGCCAGCAGTTTCGGACAGTCCTATGGCTACACCTTC. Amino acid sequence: CASSFGQSYGYTF.

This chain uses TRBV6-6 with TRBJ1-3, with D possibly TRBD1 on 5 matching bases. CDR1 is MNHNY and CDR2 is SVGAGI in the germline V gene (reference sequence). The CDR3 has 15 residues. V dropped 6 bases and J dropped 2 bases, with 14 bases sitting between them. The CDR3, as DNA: TGTGCCAGCAGCCGCTCAGGGACTCCTGGAAACACCATATATTTT. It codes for CASSRSGTPGNTIYF.

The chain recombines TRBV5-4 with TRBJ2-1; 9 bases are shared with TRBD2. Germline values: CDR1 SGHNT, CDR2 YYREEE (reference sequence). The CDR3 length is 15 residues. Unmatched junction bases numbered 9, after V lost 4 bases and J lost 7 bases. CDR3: CASSPRGSGSNEQFF. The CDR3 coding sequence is TGTGCCAGCAGCCCCCGGGGTAGCGGGAGTAATGAGCAGTTCTTC.

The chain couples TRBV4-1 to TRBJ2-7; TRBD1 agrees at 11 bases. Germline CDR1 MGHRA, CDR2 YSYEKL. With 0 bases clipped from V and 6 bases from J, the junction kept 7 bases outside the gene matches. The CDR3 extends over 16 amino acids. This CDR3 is CASSQDLGTGGLEQYF. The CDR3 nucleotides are TGCGCCAGCAGCCAAGATCTAGGGACAGGGGGTCTCGAGCAGTACTTC.